Shown below are 23 T cell receptor beta chains from a single sample sequenced in a study of blood T cell repertoires in COVID-19. Measured with immunoSEQ multiplex PCR; TCRdb has only the in-frame clones, and not every one. Of about 260,000 clones in the sample, around 87% were seen once. The specimen was peripheral blood. These receptors were collected from a woman in her forties or fifties with acute or convalescent COVID-19.

This clone was seen a few times. The chain uses TRBV10-3 and TRBJ1-5; D may be TRBD1 (6 bases). The V gene lost 6 bases and the J gene lost 3 bases, with 9 bases spanning the gap. CDR1 and CDR2 from the germline V gene are ENHRY and SYGVKD. The CDR3 runs 13 residues. The CDR3 DNA follows: TGTGCCATCAGACGGGACATCAATCAGCCCCAGCATTTT. This translates into CAIRRDINQPQHF.

This chain connects TRBV7-2 to TRBJ2-3; 14 bases map to TRBD2. CDR3 length: 16 amino acids. After removal of 5 bases from V and 5 bases from J, the junction contained 6 bases not matched to a gene. Germline V gene lookup returns CDR1 SGHTA and CDR2 FQGNSA. CDR3: CASSQRGLAGVDTQYF. CDR3 nucleotide sequence: TGTGCCAGCAGCCAAAGGGGACTAGCGGGGGTAGATACGCAGTATTTT.

The J gene is TRBJ2-7, the V gene TRBV28; 8 bases line up with TRBD2. Trimming removed 4 bases from V and 5 bases from J; junction bases left unmatched: 10. CDR3 length: 15 amino acids. The germline V gene has CDR1 MDHEN and CDR2 SYDVKM. The CDR3 DNA follows: TGTGCCAGCAGTTCCCCAGCGGGAGTAATCAACGAGCAGTACTTC. It is translated as CASSSPAGVINEQYF.

This sequence joins TRBV29-1 and TRBJ2-7; D call uncertain. This CDR3 region has 11 residues. V was shortened by 1 base and J by 5 bases, with 6 bases between the two germline ends. The germline V gene encodes CDR1 SQVTM and CDR2 ANQGSEA. CDR3 residues: CSVEGPDEQYF. In DNA, the CDR3 is TGCAGCGTTGAAGGTCCTGACGAGCAGTACTTC.

The table lists this clone with a few counts. In the same sample, other DNA sequences code for this CDR3. The chain joins TRBV9 to TRBJ2-5; D might be TRBD2 (5 bases). In germline, CDR1 is SGDLS, CDR2 YYNGEE. The CDR3 spans 14 residues. The ends were cut back, 3 bases at V and 5 bases at J, with 14 bases in the middle. The CDR3 here is CASSGGLARETQYF. The CDR3 region has the DNA TGTGCCAGCAGCGGAGGCCTAGCTCGGGAGACCCAGTACTTC.

The chain has TRBV7-8 and TRBJ2-1, with 11 bases aligning to TRBD2. This CDR3 contains 16 residues. Germline V gene sequence: CDR1 SGHVS, CDR2 FQNEAQ. V lost 4 bases, J lost 2 bases, and 4 bases stayed unmatched. CDR3 sequence (DNA): TGTGCCAGCAGCTGGAGACTAGCGGGGACCTACAATGAGCAGTTCTTC. Residues: CASSWRLAGTYNEQFF. Using reference TRBV7-8 and TRBJ2-1 for the parts outside the CDR3, the full variable domain is GAGVSQSPRYKVAKRGQDVALRCDPISGHVSLFWYQQALGQGPEFLTYFQNEAQLDKSGLPSDRFFAERPEGSVSTLKIQRTQQEDSAVYLCASSWRLAGTYNEQFFGPGTRLTVL.

This chain connects TRBV4-1 to TRBJ2-5; D might be TRBD1 (5 bases). V lost 1 base and J lost 2, with 11 bases in between. The length of the CDR3 is 15 residues. CDR1 is MGHRA, CDR2 YSYEKL, per germline. The CDR3 nucleotides read TGCGCCAGCAGCCAAGGTTCGACAGTACAAGAGACCCAGTACTTC. It encodes CASSQGSTVQETQYF.

The genes are TRBV30 and TRBJ2-5; tentative D call: TRBD1 (6 bases). This CDR3 spans 18 amino acids. CDR1 and CDR2 (germline): GTSNPN, SVGIG (reference sequence). Deletions cut 5 bases from V and 1 base from J, with 26 bases between. The DNA for the CDR3 is TGTGCCTGGGGTTGGGGGCGGACGGGACGCCCCAGCCAAGAGACCCAGTACTTC. Translating it yields CAWGWGRTGRPSQETQYF.

In this sample, this clone turned up a few times. This rearrangement joins TRBV11-2 to TRBJ2-7, with D maybe TRBD2 (5 bases). This CDR3 spans 15 amino acids. Germline V gene data show CDR1 as SGHAT and CDR2 as FQNNGV. V was pared by 0 bases and J by 6 bases, with 15 bases between. The CDR3 loop reads CASSLDPSSNREQYF. The CDR3 DNA sequence: TGTGCCAGCAGCTTAGATCCTAGCTCTAATCGCGAGCAGTACTTC.

This clone was seen just once. The same CDR3 is also encoded by other DNA sequences in this sample. The rearrangement joins TRBV19 to TRBJ2-2, with D perhaps TRBD1 (5 bases). The V end was cut by 3 bases, the J end by 4 bases, with 6 bases between. This CDR3 spans 13 amino acids. Germline CDR1 and CDR2: LNHDA and SQIVND (reference sequence). The CDR3 DNA is TGTGCCAGTAGTATCCAGGGCACCGGGGAGCTGTTTTTT. Protein: CASSIQGTGELFF.

This chain links TRBV7-3 with TRBJ2-1; 8 positions agree with TRBD1. The CDR3 has 15 amino acids. The ends lost 5 bases at V and 7 bases at J; junction bases unmatched: 10. Germline CDR1 reads SGHTA; CDR2 reads FQGTGA. CDR3 protein: CASSPASGGKNEQFF. The CDR3 region has the DNA TGTGCCAGCAGCCCCGCGTCAGGGGGCAAGAATGAGCAGTTCTTC. Looking up the rest from reference TRBV7-3 and TRBJ2-1 gives the full variable domain: GAGVSQTPSNKVTEKGKYVELRCDPISGHTALYWYRQSLGQGPEFLIYFQGTGAADDSGLPNDRFFAVRPEGSVSTLKIQRTERGDSAVYLCASSPASGGKNEQFFGPGTRLTVL.

The chain uses TRBV7-3 and TRBJ2-1; tentative D call: TRBD1 (6 bases). Per germline, CDR1 SGHTA and CDR2 FQGTGA. The CDR3 runs to 13 residues. Trimming cost V 3 bases and J 8 bases, with 11 bases left between them. CDR3 in DNA: TGTGCCAGCAGCTTGACAGGAATCTATGAGCAGTTCTTC. Amino acids: CASSLTGIYEQFF.

The chain is built from TRBV13 and TRBJ2-3, with 9 positions matching TRBD2. Germline trimming cut 5 bases from V and 3 bases from J; bases unmatched to any gene: 9. There are 16 residues in the CDR3. Germline V gene lookup returns CDR1 PRHDT and CDR2 FYEKMQ (reference sequence). CDR3 nucleotides: TGTGCCAGCAGCAGAGGTCTAGCGGGGCCTACAGATACGCAGTATTTT. Encoded protein: CASSRGLAGPTDTQYF.

This clone was detected a few times. V usage is TRBV9 and J usage is TRBJ1-4; tentatively, D is TRBD1 (6 bases). Trimming pared 4 bases from V and 7 bases from J, leaving 20 bases between. The CDR3 contains 16 residues. The germline CDR1 and CDR2 sequences are SGDLS and YYNGEE. The CDR3 DNA reads as TGTGCCAGCAGCACCCAGTGGGGGGGGCTTGGTGAAAAACTGTTTTTT. This encodes CASSTQWGGLGEKLFF.

The V call is TRBV9, the J call TRBJ2-2, with TRBD1 matching over 7 bases. V dropped 4 bases and J dropped 1; count of bases not matched to a gene: 4. The CDR3 is 15 residues long. The germline CDR1 and CDR2 sequences are SGDLS and YYNGEE. The CDR3 DNA sequence: TGTGCCAGCAGCAACCGGGACAGGAACACCGGGGAGCTGTTTTTT. Encoded protein: CASSNRDRNTGELFF.

CDR3 bases: TGTGCCAGCAGTTTAAGCTGGTCCTATGGCTACACCTTC. It yields the protein CASSLSWSYGYTF. The chain carries TRBV28 and TRBJ1-2, with D uncertain. CDR1 and CDR2 from the germline V gene are MDHEN and SYDVKM. V was pared by 2 bases and J by 4 bases, with 8 bases between. The CDR3 sequence is 13 residues long.

This chain joins TRBV2 and TRBJ2-7; 13 positions agree with TRBD2. Trimming cost V 4 bases and J 6 bases; bases outside gene matches: 3. The V gene's germline CDR1 is SNHLY and CDR2 FYNNEI. The CDR3 is 14 residues long. The CDR3 sequence: CASSVRTSGGEQYF. The CDR3 DNA reads TGTGCCAGCAGTGTTCGGACTAGCGGGGGCGAGCAGTACTTC.

This chain connects TRBV27 to TRBJ2-1; D is ambiguous. Germline V gene sequence: CDR1 MNHEY, CDR2 SMNVEV (reference sequence). The V end lost 5 bases, the J end lost 3 bases, and 14 bases lay between the germline ends. The CDR3 is 15 residues long. The CDR3, as DNA: TGTGCCAGCAGTGTTTCGGCAGGCAACTACAATGAGCAGTTCTTC. It codes for CASSVSAGNYNEQFF.

This chain uses TRBV28 with TRBJ1-1, with D tentatively TRBD1 (5 bases). This CDR3 is 15 amino acids long. Between the trimmed V and J ends, which lost 1 base and 5 bases, there was a span of 14 bases. CDR1 and CDR2 from the germline V gene are MDHEN and SYDVKM. The DNA of the CDR3 is TGTGCCAGCAGTTTATTATCTACGGGGGGGACTGAAGCTTTCTTT. It yields the protein CASSLLSTGGTEAFF.

This CDR3 reads CASSRGTEDYGYTF. CDR3 bases: TGTGCCAGCAGCCGCGGGACGGAAGACTATGGCTACACCTTC. V gene TRBV7-9 combines with J gene TRBJ1-2; weak D call: TRBD1 (5 bases). V lost 5 bases and J lost 3, with 13 bases in between. The CDR3 has 14 amino acids. CDR1 is SEHNR, CDR2 FQNEAQ, per germline (reference sequence).

The chain couples TRBV7-2 to TRBJ2-3, with D possibly TRBD2 on 6 matching bases. The CDR3 loop spans 14 amino acids. Germline values: CDR1 SGHTA, CDR2 FQGNSA. V was cut by 3 bases and J by 6 bases, with 13 bases left in between. CDR3 loop: CASSLTSRGDTQYF. The DNA for the CDR3 is TGTGCCAGCAGCTTGACTAGTCGGGGGGATACGCAGTATTTT. Together with reference TRBV7-2 and TRBJ2-3, the CDR3 gives the full variable domain: GAGVSQSPSNKVTEKGKDVELRCDPISGHTALYWYRQSLGQGLEFLIYFQGNSAPDKSGLPSDRFSAERTGGSVSTLTIQRTQQEDSAVYLCASSLTSRGDTQYFGPGTRLTVL.

The chain is built from TRBV19 and TRBJ1-3; no clear D gene. Per germline, CDR1 LNHDA and CDR2 SQIVND (reference sequence). The CDR3 covers 17 residues. V lost 7 bases to trimming and J lost 0 bases, with 19 bases between them. CDR3 loop: CASNTRRERSSGNTIYF. In DNA form, the CDR3 reads TGTGCCAGTAATACCCGGCGGGAAAGGAGCTCTGGAAACACCATATATTTT. The whole variable domain, filled in from reference TRBV19 and TRBJ1-3, reads DGGITQSPKYLFRKEGQNVTLSCEQNLNHDAMYWYRQDPGQGLRLIYYSQIVNDFQKGDIAEGYSVSREKKESFPLTVTSAQKNPTAFYLCASNTRRERSSGNTIYFGEGSWLTVV.

This chain joins TRBV5-1 and TRBJ2-1; no clear D. Germline V CDR1 and CDR2: SGHRS, YFSETQ. Trimming stripped 3 bases from V and 9 bases from J, with 7 bases between. The CDR3 totals 11 residues. The CDR3 is CASSSPSEQFF. Here the CDR3 DNA reads TGCGCCAGCAGCTCCCCCAGTGAGCAGTTCTTC.